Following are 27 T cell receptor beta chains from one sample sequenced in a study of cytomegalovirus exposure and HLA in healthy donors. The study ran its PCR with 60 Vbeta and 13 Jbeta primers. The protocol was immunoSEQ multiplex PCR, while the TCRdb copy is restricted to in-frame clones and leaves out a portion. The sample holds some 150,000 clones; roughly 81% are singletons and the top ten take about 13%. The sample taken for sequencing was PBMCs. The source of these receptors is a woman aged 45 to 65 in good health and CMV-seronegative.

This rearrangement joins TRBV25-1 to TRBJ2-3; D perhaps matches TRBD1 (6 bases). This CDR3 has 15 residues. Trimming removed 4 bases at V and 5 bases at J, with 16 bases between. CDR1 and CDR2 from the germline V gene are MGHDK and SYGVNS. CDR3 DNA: TGTGCCAGCAGTGTCGCAGGGGTGGCCATAGATACGCAGTATTTT. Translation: CASSVAGVAIDTQYF.

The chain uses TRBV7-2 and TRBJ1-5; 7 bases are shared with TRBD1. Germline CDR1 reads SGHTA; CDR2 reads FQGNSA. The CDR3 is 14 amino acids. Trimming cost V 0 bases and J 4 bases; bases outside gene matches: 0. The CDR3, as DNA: TGTGCCAGCAGCTTAGCACAGGGGAATCAGCCCCAGCATTTT. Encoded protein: CASSLAQGNQPQHF.

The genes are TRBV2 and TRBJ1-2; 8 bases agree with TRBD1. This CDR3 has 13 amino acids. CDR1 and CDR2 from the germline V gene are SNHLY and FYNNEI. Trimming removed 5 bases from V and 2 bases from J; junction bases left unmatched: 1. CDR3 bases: TGTGCCAGCAGTCGGACAGGGAACTATGGCTACACCTTC. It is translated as CASSRTGNYGYTF.

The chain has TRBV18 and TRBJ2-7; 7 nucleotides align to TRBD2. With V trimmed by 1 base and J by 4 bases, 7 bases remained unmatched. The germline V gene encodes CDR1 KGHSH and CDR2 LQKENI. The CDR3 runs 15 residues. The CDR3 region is CASSPLGGKGYEQYF. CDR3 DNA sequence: TGTGCCAGCTCACCACTGGGAGGGAAGGGGTACGAGCAGTACTTC.

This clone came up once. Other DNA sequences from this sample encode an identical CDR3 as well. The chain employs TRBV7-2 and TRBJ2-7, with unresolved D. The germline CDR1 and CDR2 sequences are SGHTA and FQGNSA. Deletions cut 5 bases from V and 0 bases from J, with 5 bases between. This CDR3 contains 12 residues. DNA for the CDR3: TGTGCCAGCAGCCCTAGCTCCTACGAGCAGTACTTC. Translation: CASSPSSYEQYF.

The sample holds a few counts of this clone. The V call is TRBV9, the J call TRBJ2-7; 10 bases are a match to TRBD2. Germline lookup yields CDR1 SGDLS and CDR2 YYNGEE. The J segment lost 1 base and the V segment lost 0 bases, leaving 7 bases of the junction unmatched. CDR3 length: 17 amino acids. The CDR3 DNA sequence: TGTGCCAGCAGCGTAGGACTAGCGGGCGTCGGGTCCTACGAGCAGTACTTC. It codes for CASSVGLAGVGSYEQYF.

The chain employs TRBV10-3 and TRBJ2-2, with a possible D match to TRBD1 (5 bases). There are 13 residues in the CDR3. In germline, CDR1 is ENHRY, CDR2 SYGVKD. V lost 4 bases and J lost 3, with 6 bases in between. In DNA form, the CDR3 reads TGTGCCATCAGTGGGGGCCACACCGGGGAGCTGTTTTTT. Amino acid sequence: CAISGGHTGELFF.

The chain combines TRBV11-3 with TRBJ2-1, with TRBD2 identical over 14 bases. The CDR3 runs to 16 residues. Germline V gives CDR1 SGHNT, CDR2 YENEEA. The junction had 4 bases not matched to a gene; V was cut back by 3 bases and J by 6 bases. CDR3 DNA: TGTGCCAGCAGCTTGGGACTAGCGGGAGTAGGCAATGAGCAGTTCTTC. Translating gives CASSLGLAGVGNEQFF.

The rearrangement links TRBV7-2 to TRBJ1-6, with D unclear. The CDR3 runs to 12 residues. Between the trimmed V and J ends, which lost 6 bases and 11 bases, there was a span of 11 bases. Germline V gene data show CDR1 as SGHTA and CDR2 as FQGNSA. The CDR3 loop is CASSAGTPPLHF. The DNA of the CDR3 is TGTGCCAGCAGTGCGGGAACGCCACCCCTCCACTTT. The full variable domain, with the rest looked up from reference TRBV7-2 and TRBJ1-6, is GAGVSQSPSNKVTEKGKDVELRCDPISGHTALYWYRQSLGQGLEFLIYFQGNSAPDKSGLPSDRFSAERTGGSVSTLTIQRTQQEDSAVYLCASSAGTPPLHFGNGTRLTVT.

The CDR3 spells CASSVEGHRGGEQYF. The DNA for the CDR3 is TGTGCCAGCAGCGTAGAGGGGCACAGGGGGGGAGAGCAGTACTTC. V and J are TRBV9 and TRBJ2-7, with a weak D call TRBD1 (8 bases). The CDR3 has 15 amino acids. V lost 0 bases, J lost 7 bases, and 17 bases lay in between. Looked up from germline, CDR1 is SGDLS and CDR2 is YYNGEE.

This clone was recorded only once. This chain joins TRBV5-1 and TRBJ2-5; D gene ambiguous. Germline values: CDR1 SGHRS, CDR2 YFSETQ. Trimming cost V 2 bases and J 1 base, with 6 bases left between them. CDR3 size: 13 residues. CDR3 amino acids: CASSFSSQETQYF. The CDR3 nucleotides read TGCGCCAGCAGCTTTTCTAGCCAAGAGACCCAGTACTTC.

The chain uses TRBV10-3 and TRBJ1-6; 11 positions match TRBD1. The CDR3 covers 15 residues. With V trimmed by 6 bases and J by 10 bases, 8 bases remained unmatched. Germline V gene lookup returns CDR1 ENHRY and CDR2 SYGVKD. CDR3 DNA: TGTGCCATCAGAGACGGACAGGGGGCAGGGTCACCCCTCCACTTT. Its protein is CAIRDGQGAGSPLHF.

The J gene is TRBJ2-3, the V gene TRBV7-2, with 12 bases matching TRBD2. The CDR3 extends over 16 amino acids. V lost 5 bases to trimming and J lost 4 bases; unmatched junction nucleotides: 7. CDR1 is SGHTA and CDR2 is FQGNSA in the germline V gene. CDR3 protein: CASSIPSGGAADTQYF. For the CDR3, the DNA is TGTGCCAGCAGCATACCTAGCGGGGGGGCCGCAGATACGCAGTATTTT.

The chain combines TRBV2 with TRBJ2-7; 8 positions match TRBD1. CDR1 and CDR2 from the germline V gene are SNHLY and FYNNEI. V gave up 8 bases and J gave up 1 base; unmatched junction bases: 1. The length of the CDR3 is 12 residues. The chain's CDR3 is CASQGASYEQYF. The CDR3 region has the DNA TGTGCCAGCCAGGGGGCTTCCTACGAGCAGTACTTC.

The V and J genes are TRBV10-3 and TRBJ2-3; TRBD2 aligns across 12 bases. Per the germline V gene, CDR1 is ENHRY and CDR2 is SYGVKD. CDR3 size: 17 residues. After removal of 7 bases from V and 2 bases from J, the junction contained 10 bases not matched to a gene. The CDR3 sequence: CAITNPLAGGDTDTQYF. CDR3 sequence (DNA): TGTGCCATCACCAATCCCCTAGCGGGGGGGGACACAGATACGCAGTATTTT.

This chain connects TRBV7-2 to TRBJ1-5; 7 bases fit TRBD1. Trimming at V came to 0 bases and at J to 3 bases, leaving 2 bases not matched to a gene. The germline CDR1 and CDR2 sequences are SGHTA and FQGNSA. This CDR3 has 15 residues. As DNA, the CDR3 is TGTGCCAGCAGCTTAGCAGGGGGCCCCAATCAGCCCCAGCATTTT. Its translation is CASSLAGGPNQPQHF.

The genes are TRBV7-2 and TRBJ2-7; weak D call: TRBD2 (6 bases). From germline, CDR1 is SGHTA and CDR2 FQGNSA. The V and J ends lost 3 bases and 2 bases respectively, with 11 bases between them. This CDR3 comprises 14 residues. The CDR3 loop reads CASSLTSSAYEQYF. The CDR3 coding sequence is TGTGCCAGCAGCTTGACGTCTAGCGCCTACGAGCAGTACTTC.

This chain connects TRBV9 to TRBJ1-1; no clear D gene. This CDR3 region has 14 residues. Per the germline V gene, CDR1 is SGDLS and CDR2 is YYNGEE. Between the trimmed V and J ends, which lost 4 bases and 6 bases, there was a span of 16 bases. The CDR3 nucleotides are TGTGCCAGCAGCCCCCGGCAGGTCGGCTCTGAAGCTTTCTTT. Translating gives CASSPRQVGSEAFF.

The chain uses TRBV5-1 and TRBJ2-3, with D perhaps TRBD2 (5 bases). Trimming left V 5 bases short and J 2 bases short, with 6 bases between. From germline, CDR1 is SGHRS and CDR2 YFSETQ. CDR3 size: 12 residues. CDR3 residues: CASRRDTDTQYF. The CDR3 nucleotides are TGCGCCAGCAGACGGGACACAGATACGCAGTATTTT.

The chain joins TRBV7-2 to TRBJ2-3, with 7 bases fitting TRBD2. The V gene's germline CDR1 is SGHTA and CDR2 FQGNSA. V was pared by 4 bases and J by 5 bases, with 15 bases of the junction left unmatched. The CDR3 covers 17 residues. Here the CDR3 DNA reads TGTGCCAGCAGCTCGTTGGGGGGGGGACCTCGGGTAGATACGCAGTATTTT. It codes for CASSSLGGGPRVDTQYF.

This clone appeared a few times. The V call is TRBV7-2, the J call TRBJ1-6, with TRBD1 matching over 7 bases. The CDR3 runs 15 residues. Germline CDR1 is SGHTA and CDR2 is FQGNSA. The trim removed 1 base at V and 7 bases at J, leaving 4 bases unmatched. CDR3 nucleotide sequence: TGTGCCAGCAGCTTAGGGGACAGTGGGAATTCACCCCTCCACTTT. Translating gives CASSLGDSGNSPLHF.

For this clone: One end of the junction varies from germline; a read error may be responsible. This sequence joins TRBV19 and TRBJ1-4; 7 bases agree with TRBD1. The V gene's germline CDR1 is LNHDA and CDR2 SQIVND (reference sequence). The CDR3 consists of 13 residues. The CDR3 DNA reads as TGTGCCAGTAGTGGGACAGCTAATGAAAAACCGTTTTTT. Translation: CASSGTANEKPFF.

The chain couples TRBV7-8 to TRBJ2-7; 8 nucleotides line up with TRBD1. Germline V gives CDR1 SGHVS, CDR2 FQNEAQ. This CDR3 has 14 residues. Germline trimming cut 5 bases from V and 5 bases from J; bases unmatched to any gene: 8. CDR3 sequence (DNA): TGTGCCAGCAGCCCGCAGGGGGCTGTGAACGAGCAGTACTTC. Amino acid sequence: CASSPQGAVNEQYF.

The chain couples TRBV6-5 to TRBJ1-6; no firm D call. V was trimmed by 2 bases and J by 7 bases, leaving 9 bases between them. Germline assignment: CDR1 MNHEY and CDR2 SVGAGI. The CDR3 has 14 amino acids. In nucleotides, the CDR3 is TGTGCCAGCAGTTACCGCGGGAGGAATTCACCCCTCCACTTT. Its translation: CASSYRGRNSPLHF.

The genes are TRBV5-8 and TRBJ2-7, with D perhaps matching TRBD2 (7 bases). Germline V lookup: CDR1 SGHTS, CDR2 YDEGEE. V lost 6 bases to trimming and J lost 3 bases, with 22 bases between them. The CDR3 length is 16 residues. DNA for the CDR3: TGTGCCAGCACCCCGGGGGGCGGACCAAGAGGCTACGAGCAGTACTTC. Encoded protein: CASTPGGGPRGYEQYF.

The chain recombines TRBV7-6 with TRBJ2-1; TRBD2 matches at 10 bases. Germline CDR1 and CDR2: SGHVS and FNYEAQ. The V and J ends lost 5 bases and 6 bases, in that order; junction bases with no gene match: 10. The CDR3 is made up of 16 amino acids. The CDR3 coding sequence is TGTGCCAGCAGCCAAATAGCGGGGGGTTACATCAATGAGCAGTTCTTC. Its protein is CASSQIAGGYINEQFF.

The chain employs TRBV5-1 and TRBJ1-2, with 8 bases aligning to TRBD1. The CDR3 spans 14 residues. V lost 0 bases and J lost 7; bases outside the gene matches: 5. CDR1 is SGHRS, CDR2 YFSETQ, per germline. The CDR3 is CASSLGTGKGGYTF. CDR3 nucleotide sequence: TGCGCCAGCAGCTTGGGGACAGGGAAGGGTGGCTACACCTTC. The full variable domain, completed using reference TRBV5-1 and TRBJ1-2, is KAGVTQTPRYLIKTRGQQVTLSCSPISGHRSVSWYQQTPGQGLQFLFEYFSETQRNKGNFPGRFSGRQFSNSRSEMNVSTLELGDSALYLCASSLGTGKGGYTFGSGTRLTVV.